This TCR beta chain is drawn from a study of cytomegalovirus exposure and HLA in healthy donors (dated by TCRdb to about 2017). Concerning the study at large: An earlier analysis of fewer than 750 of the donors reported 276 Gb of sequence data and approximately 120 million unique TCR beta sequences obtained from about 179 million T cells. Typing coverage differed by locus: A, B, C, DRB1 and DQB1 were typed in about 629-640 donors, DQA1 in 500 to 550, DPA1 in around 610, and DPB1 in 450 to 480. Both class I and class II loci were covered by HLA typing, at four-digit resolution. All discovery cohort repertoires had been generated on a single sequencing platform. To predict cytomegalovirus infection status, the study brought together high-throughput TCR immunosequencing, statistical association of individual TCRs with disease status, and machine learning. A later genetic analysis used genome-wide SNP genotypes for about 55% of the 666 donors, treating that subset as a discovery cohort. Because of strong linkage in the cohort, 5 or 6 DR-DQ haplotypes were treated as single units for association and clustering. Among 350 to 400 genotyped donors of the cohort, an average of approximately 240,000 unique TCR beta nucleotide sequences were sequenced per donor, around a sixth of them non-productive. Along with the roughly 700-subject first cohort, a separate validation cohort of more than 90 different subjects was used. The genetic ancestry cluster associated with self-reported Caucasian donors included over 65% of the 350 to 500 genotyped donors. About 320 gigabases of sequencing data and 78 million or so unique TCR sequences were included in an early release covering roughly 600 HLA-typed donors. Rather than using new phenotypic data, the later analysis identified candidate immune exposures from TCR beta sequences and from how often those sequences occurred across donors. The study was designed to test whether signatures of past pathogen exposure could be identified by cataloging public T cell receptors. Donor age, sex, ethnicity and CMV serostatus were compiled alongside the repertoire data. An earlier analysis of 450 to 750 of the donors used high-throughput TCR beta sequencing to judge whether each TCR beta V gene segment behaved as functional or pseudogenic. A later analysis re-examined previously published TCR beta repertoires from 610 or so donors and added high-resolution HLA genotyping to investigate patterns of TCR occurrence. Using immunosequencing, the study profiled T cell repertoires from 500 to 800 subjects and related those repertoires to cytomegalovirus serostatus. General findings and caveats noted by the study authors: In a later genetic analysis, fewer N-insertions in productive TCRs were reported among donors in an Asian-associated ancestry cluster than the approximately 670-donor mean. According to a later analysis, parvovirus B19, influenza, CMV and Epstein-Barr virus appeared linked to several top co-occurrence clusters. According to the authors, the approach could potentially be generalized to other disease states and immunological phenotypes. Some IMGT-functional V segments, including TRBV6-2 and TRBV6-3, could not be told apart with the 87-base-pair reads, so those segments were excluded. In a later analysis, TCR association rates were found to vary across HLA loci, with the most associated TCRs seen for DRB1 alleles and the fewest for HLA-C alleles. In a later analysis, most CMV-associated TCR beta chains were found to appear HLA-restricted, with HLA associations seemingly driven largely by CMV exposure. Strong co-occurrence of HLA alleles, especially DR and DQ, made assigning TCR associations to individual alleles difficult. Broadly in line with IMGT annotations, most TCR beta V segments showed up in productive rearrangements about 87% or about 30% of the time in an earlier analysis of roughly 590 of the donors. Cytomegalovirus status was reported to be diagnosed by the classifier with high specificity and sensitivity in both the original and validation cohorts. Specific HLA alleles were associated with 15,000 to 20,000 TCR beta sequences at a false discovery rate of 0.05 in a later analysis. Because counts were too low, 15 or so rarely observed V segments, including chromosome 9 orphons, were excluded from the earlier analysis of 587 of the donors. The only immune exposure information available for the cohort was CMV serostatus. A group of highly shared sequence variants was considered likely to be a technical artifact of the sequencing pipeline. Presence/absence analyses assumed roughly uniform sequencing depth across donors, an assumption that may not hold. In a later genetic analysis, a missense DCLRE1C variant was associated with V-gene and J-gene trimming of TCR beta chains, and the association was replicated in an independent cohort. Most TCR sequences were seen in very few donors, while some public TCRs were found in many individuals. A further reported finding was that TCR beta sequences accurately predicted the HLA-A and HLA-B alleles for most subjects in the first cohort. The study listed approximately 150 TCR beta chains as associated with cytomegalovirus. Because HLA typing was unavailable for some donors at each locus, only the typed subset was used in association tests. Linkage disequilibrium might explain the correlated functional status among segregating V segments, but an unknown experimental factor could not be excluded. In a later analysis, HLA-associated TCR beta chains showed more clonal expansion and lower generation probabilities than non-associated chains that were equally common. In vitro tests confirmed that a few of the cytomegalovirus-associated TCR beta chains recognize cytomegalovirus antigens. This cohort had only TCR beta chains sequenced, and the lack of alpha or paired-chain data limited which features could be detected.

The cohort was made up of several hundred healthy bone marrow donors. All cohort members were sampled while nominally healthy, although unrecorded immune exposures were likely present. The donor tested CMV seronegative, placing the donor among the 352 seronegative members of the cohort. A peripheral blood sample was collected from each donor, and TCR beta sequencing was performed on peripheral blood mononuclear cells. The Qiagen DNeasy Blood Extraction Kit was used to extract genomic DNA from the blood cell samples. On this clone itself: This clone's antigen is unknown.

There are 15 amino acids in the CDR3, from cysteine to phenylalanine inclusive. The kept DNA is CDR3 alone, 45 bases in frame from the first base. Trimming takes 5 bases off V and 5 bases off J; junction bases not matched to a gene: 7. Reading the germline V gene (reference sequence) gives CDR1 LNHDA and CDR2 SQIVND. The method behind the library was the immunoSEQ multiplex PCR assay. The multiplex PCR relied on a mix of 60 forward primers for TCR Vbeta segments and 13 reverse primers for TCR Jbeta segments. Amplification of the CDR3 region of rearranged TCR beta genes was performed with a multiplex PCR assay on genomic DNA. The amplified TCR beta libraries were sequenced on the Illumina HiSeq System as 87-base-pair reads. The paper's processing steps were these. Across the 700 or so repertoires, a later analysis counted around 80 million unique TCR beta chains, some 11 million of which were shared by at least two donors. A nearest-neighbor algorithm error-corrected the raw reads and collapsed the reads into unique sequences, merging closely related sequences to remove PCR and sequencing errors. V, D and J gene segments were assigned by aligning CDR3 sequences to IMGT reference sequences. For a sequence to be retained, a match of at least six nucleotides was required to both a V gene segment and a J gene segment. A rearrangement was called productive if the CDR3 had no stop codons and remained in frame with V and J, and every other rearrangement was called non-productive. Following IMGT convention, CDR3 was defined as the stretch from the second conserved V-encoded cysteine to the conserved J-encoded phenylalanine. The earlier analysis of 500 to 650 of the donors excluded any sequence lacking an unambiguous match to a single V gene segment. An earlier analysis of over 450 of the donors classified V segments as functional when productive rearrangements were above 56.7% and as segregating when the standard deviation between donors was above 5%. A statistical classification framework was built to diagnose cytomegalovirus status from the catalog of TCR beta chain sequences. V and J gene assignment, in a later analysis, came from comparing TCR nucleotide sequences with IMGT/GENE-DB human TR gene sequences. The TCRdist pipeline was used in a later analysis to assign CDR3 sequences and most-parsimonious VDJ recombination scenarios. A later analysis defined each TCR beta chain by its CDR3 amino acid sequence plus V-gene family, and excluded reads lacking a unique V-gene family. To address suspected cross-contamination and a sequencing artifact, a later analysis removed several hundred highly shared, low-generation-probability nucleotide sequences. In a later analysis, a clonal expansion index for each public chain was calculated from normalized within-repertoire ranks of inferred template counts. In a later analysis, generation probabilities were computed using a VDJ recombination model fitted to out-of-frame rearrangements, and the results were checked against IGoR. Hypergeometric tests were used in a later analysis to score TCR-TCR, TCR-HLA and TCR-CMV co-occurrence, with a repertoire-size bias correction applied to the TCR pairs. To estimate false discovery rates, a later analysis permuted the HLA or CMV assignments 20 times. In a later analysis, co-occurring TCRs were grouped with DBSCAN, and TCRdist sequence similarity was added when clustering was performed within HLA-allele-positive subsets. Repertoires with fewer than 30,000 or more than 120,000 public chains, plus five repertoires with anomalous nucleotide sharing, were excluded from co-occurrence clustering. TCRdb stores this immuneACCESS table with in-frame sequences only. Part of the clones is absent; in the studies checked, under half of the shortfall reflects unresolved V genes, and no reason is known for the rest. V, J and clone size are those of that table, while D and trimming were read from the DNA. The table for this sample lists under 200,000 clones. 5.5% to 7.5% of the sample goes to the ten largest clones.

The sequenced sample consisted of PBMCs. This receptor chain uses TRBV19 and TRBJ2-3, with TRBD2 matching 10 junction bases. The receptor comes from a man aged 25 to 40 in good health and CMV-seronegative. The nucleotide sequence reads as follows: TGTGCCAGTAGTGGACTAGCGGACGGGGAAGATACGCAGTATTTT. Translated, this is CASSGLADGEDTQYF.